This TCR beta chain is from a study of beta chain features in type 1 diabetes. Whole-study context: Examination of sorted cells across all samples involved over 85,000,000 cells. Study-wide results and caveats: It was among patients, rather than healthy donors, that naive, central memory and Treg TCRB repertoires appeared more similar.

Germline V gives CDR1 SGHTA, CDR2 FQGNSA. V was pared by 5 bases and J by 6 bases, with 14 bases between. The CDR3 has 14 amino acids. Every bit of the isolated RNA underwent reverse transcription, so sequencing read expressed TCRB transcripts. TCRdb keeps only in-frame clones here, not all; method: immunoSEQ multiplex PCR. The sample holds roughly 610,000 clones, 15% to 19% seen once. About this clone: Antigen unknown.

Sequencing was performed on naive CD4+ T cells from blood. The gene calls are TRBV7-2 and TRBJ2-1; D may be TRBD1 (5 bases). The clonotype originates from a man between 18 and 29 years old in good health. Here the CDR3 DNA reads TGTGCCAGCAGCCCTATAGTCACAGGCAATGAGCAGTTCTTC. This gives the protein CASSPIVTGNEQFF.